The 27 T cell receptor beta chains given below trace back to one sample, sequenced in a study of T cell changes during pregnancy in multiple sclerosis. Data came from immunoSEQ multiplex PCR; TCRdb stores just in-frame clones and leaves some out. The sample includes some 40,000 clones, roughly 90% of them seen just once. The material was CD4+ T cells from peripheral blood mononuclear cells, obtained before pregnancy. These receptors all stem from a female donor with multiple sclerosis, enrolled in a pregnancy study.

J is TRBJ1-6 and V is TRBV2; D not certain. The germline V gene has CDR1 SNHLY and CDR2 FYNNEI. The CDR3 covers 14 residues. Deletions cut 8 bases from V and 0 bases from J, with 8 bases between. CDR3 loop: CASVGSSYNSPLHF. CDR3 DNA sequence: TGTGCCAGCGTAGGGAGCTCCTATAATTCACCCCTCCACTTT. The variable domain in full, completed from reference TRBV2 and TRBJ1-6, reads EPEVTQTPSHQVTQMGQEVILRCVPISNHLYFYWYRQILGQKVEFLVSFYNNEISEKSEIFDDQFSVERPDGSNFTLKIRSTKLEDSAMYFCASVGSSYNSPLHFGNGTRLTVT.

The rearrangement uses TRBV19 and TRBJ1-1; TRBD1 matches 7 bases. This CDR3 has 14 residues. V lost 3 bases to trimming and J lost 1 base; unmatched junction nucleotides: 2. Germline assignment: CDR1 LNHDA and CDR2 SQIVND (reference sequence). CDR3 coding DNA: TGTGCCAGTAGTATCGACAGGGAGAACACTGAAGCTTTCTTT. Amino acid sequence: CASSIDRENTEAFF.

V is TRBV28 and J is TRBJ1-5, with 8 bases lining up with TRBD1. V lost 6 bases to trimming and J lost 1 base; unmatched junction nucleotides: 14. Germline-derived CDR1 and CDR2 are MDHEN and SYDVKM. This CDR3 is 18 amino acids long. The CDR3 loop is CASSRPQGADRSNQPQHF. DNA of the CDR3: TGTGCCAGCAGCCGACCTCAGGGGGCGGATCGGAGCAATCAGCCCCAGCATTTT.

This CDR3 is CASSLGDTKKREQFF. The CDR3 region has the DNA TGCGCCAGCAGCCTGGGGGACACCAAAAAAAGGGAGCAGTTCTTC. This chain joins TRBV5-1 and TRBJ2-1; D possibly corresponds to TRBD1 (6 bases). Trimming removed 4 bases at V and 10 bases at J, with 21 bases between. Germline V CDR1 and CDR2: SGHRS, YFSETQ. The CDR3 has 15 amino acids. Full variable domain (rest looked up from reference TRBV5-1 and TRBJ2-1): KAGVTQTPRYLIKTRGQQVTLSCSPISGHRSVSWYQQTPGQGLQFLFEYFSETQRNKGNFPGRFSGRQFSNSRSEMNVSTLELGDSALYLCASSLGDTKKREQFFGPGTRLTVL.

The gene calls are TRBV18 and TRBJ2-3; no definite D call. V was trimmed by 1 base and J by 7 bases, leaving 12 bases between them. CDR3 length: 14 amino acids. Germline CDR1 KGHSH, CDR2 LQKENI. The CDR3 loop reads CASSPLIHRNTQYF. For the CDR3, the DNA is TGTGCCAGCTCACCACTTATACACCGAAATACGCAGTATTTT.

The rearrangement joins TRBV6-5 to TRBJ2-1, with TRBD1 identical over 9 bases. Per germline, CDR1 MNHEY and CDR2 SVGAGI. CDR3 length equals 15 residues. With 2 bases clipped from V and 7 bases from J, the junction kept 6 bases outside the gene matches. CDR3 DNA sequence: TGTGCCAGCAGTTACCTACAGGGGGCATGGAATGAGCAGTTCTTC. The encoded protein is CASSYLQGAWNEQFF.

The chain recombines TRBV4-3 with TRBJ2-3; D may be TRBD2 (5 bases). Germline lookup yields CDR1 LGHNA and CDR2 YSLEER. The V end was cut by 4 bases, the J end by 4 bases, with 9 bases between. The CDR3 contains 13 residues. In DNA form, the CDR3 reads TGCGCCAGCAGCCCAACGGGATCAGATACGCAGTATTTT. Its protein is CASSPTGSDTQYF.

This chain links TRBV2 with TRBJ1-5, with 10 nucleotides matching TRBD1. In germline, CDR1 is SNHLY, CDR2 FYNNEI. This CDR3 has 14 amino acids. Germline trimming cut 6 bases from V and 4 bases from J; bases unmatched to any gene: 3. This CDR3 is CASSVDRGNQPQHF. The CDR3 DNA reads TGTGCCAGCAGCGTGGACAGGGGGAATCAGCCCCAGCATTTT.

The chain has TRBV19 and TRBJ1-4; TRBD1 might be the D (5 bases). CDR3 length: 14 amino acids. V lost 5 bases, J lost 8 bases, and 15 bases lay in between. Germline V gives CDR1 LNHDA, CDR2 SQIVND (reference sequence). The CDR3 DNA sequence: TGTGCCAGTAGTCTGCGGAACAGGCGCGAAAAACTGTTTTTT. This encodes CASSLRNRREKLFF.

The rearrangement joins TRBV28 to TRBJ2-7, with TRBD2 identical over 12 bases. The germline CDR1 and CDR2 sequences are MDHEN and SYDVKM. The CDR3 consists of 15 residues. The V and J ends lost 3 bases and 4 bases, in that order; junction bases with no gene match: 4. The CDR3 DNA reads as TGTGCCAGCAGTTTTTTGACTAGCGGGGGTTACGAGCAGTACTTC. Translation gives CASSFLTSGGYEQYF.

This clone occurred a few times. This chain connects TRBV4-1 to TRBJ1-5; possible D gene TRBD1, 5 bases. Trimming shortened V by 0 bases and J by 5 bases, and 8 bases separated the two germline ends. Germline CDR1 is MGHRA and CDR2 is YSYEKL. This CDR3 is 14 amino acids long. The CDR3 DNA reads as TGCGCCAGCAGCCAAGATCGGGGGGATCAGCCCCAGCATTTT. As protein: CASSQDRGDQPQHF.

The chain is built from TRBV4-1 and TRBJ1-2, with 7 positions matching TRBD1. The CDR3 extends over 14 amino acids. J lost 2 bases, V lost 2 bases, and 2 bases had no gene match. The germline V gene encodes CDR1 MGHRA and CDR2 YSYEKL. CDR3 in amino acids: CASSQQGDNYGYTF. For the CDR3, the DNA is TGCGCCAGCAGCCAACAGGGGGACAACTATGGCTACACCTTC.

This chain connects TRBV21-1 to TRBJ2-4; the DNA was not used to check the table's D call, TRBD1. TRBV21-1 is given as a pseudogene. This CDR3 is built from 13 residues. DNA of the CDR3: TGTGCCAGCAGCAATAGGGGGCGAAACATTCAGTACTTC. Its protein product is CASSNRGRNIQYF.

This chain joins TRBV19 and TRBJ2-7; 9 nucleotides agree with TRBD1. Germline CDR1 is LNHDA and CDR2 is SQIVND (reference sequence). This CDR3 region has 18 residues. Unmatched junction bases numbered 17, after V lost 5 bases and J lost 3 bases. The CDR3 DNA reads TGTGCCAGTAGTTCCAAACCTTCCGGGACAGGGAACATCTACGAGCAGTACTTC. It codes for CASSSKPSGTGNIYEQYF.

J is TRBJ1-1 and V is TRBV19; 7 bases map to TRBD1. Germline V gene data show CDR1 as LNHDA and CDR2 as SQIVND (reference sequence). The trim removed 5 bases at V and 3 bases at J, leaving 9 bases unmatched. This CDR3 has 15 amino acids. The DNA for the CDR3 is TGTGCCAGTAGTTCTAACAGGGGCGGACACACTGAAGCTTTCTTT. Its translation: CASSSNRGGHTEAFF.

The chain is built from TRBV19 and TRBJ1-3; the D gene is possibly TRBD1 (6 bases). The CDR3 extends over 15 amino acids. Germline CDR1 reads LNHDA; CDR2 reads SQIVND (reference sequence). The V end lost 7 bases, the J end lost 2 bases, and 15 bases lay between the germline ends. CDR3 sequence: CASTERTVTGNTIYF. The CDR3, as DNA: TGTGCCAGTACGGAACGGACAGTAACTGGAAACACCATATATTTT.

A remark on this clone: An end of the junction differs from the germline gene, which may be a read error. V and J are TRBV28 and TRBJ2-5; D possibly corresponds to TRBD2 (5 bases). This CDR3 spans 12 amino acids. The V gene's germline CDR1 is MDHEN and CDR2 SYDVKM. Written as DNA, the CDR3 is TGTGCCAGCAGTAGCCCCCAGTTTACGAGGGACTTC. Translation: CASSSPQFTRDF.

The count of this clone is one. The CDR3 sequence: CASSLVGGNQPQHF. The CDR3, as DNA: TGTGCCAGCAGCTTGGTGGGAGGGAATCAGCCCCAGCATTTT. The rearrangement joins TRBV5-5 to TRBJ1-5; no definite D call. The CDR3 consists of 14 residues. Germline-derived CDR1 and CDR2 are SGHKS and YYEKEE (reference sequence). The V end lost 0 bases, the J end lost 4 bases, and 8 bases lay between the germline ends.

The CDR3 bases are TGTGCCAGCAGCCGACAGGGACGATGGGGTGGGCCCCTCCACTTT. Protein product: CASSRQGRWGGPLHF. This chain uses TRBV7-2 with TRBJ1-6; TRBD1 agrees at 7 bases. This CDR3 spans 15 amino acids. After removal of 5 bases from V and 13 bases from J, the junction contained 14 bases not matched to a gene. Germline CDR1 reads SGHTA; CDR2 reads FQGNSA.

V is TRBV11-3 and J is TRBJ2-1; D might be TRBD2 (6 bases). V was pared by 5 bases and J by 5 bases, with 10 bases between. The CDR3 length is 13 residues. The V gene's germline CDR1 is SGHNT and CDR2 YENEEA. Here the CDR3 reads CASSGGVNNEQFF. The DNA of the CDR3 is TGTGCCAGCAGCGGCGGGGTTAACAATGAGCAGTTCTTC.

CDR3 sequence: CASSLVGAGNQPQHF. The CDR3 region has the DNA TGTGCCAGCAGTTTAGTGGGGGCGGGCAATCAGCCCCAGCATTTT. The V call is TRBV28, the J call TRBJ1-5; D is perhaps TRBD1 (6 bases). The CDR3 totals 15 residues. The V gene's germline CDR1 is MDHEN and CDR2 SYDVKM. V was shortened by 2 bases and J by 2 bases, with 10 bases between the two germline ends.

Only a few counts were recorded for this clone. Here the CDR3 reads CASSGEGDNSPLHF. CDR3 in DNA: TGTGCCAGCAGTGGAGAAGGGGATAATTCACCCCTCCACTTT. V is TRBV2 and J is TRBJ1-6; maybe TRBD1 (5 bases). Germline V gives CDR1 SNHLY, CDR2 FYNNEI. CDR3 length equals 14 residues. V lost 4 bases to trimming and J lost 5 bases, with 9 bases between them.

This clone was counted a single time. This rearrangement joins TRBV9 to TRBJ2-1, with 7 bases that match TRBD2. Germline V lookup: CDR1 SGDLS, CDR2 YYNGEE. V shed 3 bases and J 4 bases; nucleotides not matched to a gene: 7. The CDR3 consists of 15 residues. CDR3 amino acids: CASSGGGFWYNEQFF. CDR3 coding DNA: TGTGCCAGCAGCGGGGGGGGGTTTTGGTACAATGAGCAGTTCTTC. The whole variable domain, filled in from reference TRBV9 and TRBJ2-1, reads DSGVTQTPKHLITATGQRVTLRCSPRSGDLSVYWYQQSLDQGLQFLIQYYNGEERAKGNILERFSAQQFPDLHSELNLSSLELGDSALYFCASSGGGFWYNEQFFGPGTRLTVL.

This rearrangement joins TRBV27 to TRBJ1-1; tentatively, D is TRBD1 (6 bases). This CDR3 contains 19 residues. Germline V gene lookup returns CDR1 MNHEY and CDR2 SMNVEV (reference sequence). Trimming took off 4 bases at V and 3 bases at J, with 27 bases between the two ends. The CDR3 nucleotides are TGTGCCAGCAGTTCGGTGGTGGGGGCCGGGGGGGACCGACACACTGAAGCTTTCTTT. Translated, it gives CASSSVVGAGGDRHTEAFF.

The V gene is TRBV19, the J gene TRBJ1-1, with 7 bases lining up with TRBD1. Looked up from germline, CDR1 is LNHDA and CDR2 is SQIVND (reference sequence). V shed 10 bases and J 8 bases; nucleotides not matched to a gene: 13. The CDR3 sequence is 13 residues long. The chain's CDR3 is CATANRDRLEAFF. DNA for the CDR3: TGTGCCACCGCAAACCGGGACAGACTCGAAGCTTTCTTT.

This clone was seen only once. This chain links TRBV19 with TRBJ2-1; 11 nucleotides match TRBD2. The V segment lost 6 bases and the J segment 5 bases; nucleotides outside the gene matches: 9. The CDR3 loop spans 16 amino acids. Germline CDR1 and CDR2: LNHDA and SQIVND (reference sequence). CDR3: CASSHPGLAVDNEQFF. CDR3 nucleotide sequence: TGTGCCAGTAGCCATCCGGGACTAGCGGTAGACAATGAGCAGTTCTTC.

This rearrangement joins TRBV5-1 to TRBJ1-2; TRBD1 aligns across 8 bases. The CDR3 covers 14 residues. The germline V gene encodes CDR1 SGHRS and CDR2 YFSETQ. The V segment lost 3 bases and the J segment 6 bases; nucleotides outside the gene matches: 7. The CDR3 is CASSSQTGADGYTF. The CDR3 nucleotides are TGCGCCAGCAGCTCCCAGACAGGGGCGGATGGCTACACCTTC.